This T cell receptor beta chain is drawn from a study of beta chain features in type 1 diabetes. Overall study context: All samples yielded some 100,000,000 examined sorted cells.

Comment on this clone: Its antigen is unidentified.

Expressed TCRB transcripts got sequenced, as all isolated RNA was reverse transcribed. Generated by immunoSEQ multiplex PCR, the TCRdb table keeps only in-frame clones and is missing some. The sample shows around 16,000 clones, just over 70% of them seen only once. Overall study results and limits: Whether HLA type affects TCRB rearrangement stayed undetermined in the present work. Among type 1 diabetes patients, VDJ junctions had fewer insertions and more deletions. High TCR expression in some cells could lead to their over-representation in cDNA sequencing. Across all four CD4+ subsets, people with type 1 diabetes showed modestly shorter TCRB CDR3s.

Sequencing was performed on stem cell memory CD4+ T cells from blood. The receptor comes from a young man with type 1 diabetes.

CDR3 coding DNA: TGCGCCAGCAGCCAAGATGGAGGTACAGGGGGTCCCTATTCACCCCTCCACTTT. The encoded protein is CASSQDGGTGGPYSPLHF. The J gene is TRBJ1-6, the V gene TRBV4-3, with TRBD1 matching 8 bases. CDR1 and CDR2 from the germline V gene are LGHNA and YSLEER. V trimming: 0 bases; J trimming: 8 bases; junction bases outside the gene matches: 12. The CDR3 has 18 amino acids.